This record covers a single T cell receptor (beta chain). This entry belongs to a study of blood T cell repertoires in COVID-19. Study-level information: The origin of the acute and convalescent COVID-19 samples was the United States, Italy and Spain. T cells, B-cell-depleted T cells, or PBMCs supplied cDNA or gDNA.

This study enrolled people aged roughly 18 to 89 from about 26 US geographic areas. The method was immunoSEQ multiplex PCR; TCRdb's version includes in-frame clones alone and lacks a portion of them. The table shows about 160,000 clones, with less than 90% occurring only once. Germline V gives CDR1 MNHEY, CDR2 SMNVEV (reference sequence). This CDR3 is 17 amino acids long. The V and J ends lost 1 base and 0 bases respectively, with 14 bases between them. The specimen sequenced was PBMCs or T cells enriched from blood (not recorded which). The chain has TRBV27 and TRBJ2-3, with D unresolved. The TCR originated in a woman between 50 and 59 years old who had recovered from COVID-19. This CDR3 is CASSLWASVTSTDTQYF. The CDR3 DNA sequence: TGTGCCAGCAGTTTATGGGCCTCGGTCACAAGCACAGATACGCAGTATTTT.